Listed here are 16 T cell receptor beta chains from one sample, sequenced in a study of blood T cell repertoires in COVID-19. Using immunoSEQ multiplex PCR, the repertoire was profiled, and TCRdb retains in-frame clones only, with some absent. The sample lists over 200,000 clones; 81% were seen once. Source material: PBMCs or T cells enriched from blood (not recorded which). These TCRs come from a woman in her fifties or sixties with acute COVID-19.

The J gene is TRBJ1-1, the V gene TRBV28; TRBD1 agrees at 7 bases. Looked up from germline, CDR1 is MDHEN and CDR2 is SYDVKM. The V segment lost 3 bases and the J segment 4 bases; nucleotides outside the gene matches: 11. This CDR3 comprises 16 residues. CDR3 sequence (DNA): TGTGCCAGCAGTTTGCTTCCAGGGGGTTGGGGCACTGAAGCTTTCTTT. Its translation: CASSLLPGGWGTEAFF.

The chain links TRBV10-3 to TRBJ2-5; 7 bases align to TRBD1. V lost 0 bases to trimming and J lost 5 bases; unmatched junction nucleotides: 3. Germline CDR1 ENHRY, CDR2 SYGVKD. This CDR3 is built from 14 residues. CDR3 sequence (DNA): TGTGCCATCAGTGAGTCAAGGGGGCGGGAGACCCAGTACTTC. Protein sequence: CAISESRGRETQYF.

Here the CDR3 reads CASSYYPGTGDGYTF. CDR3 bases: TGTGCCAGCAGTTACTACCCCGGGACAGGAGATGGCTACACCTTC. The rearrangement uses TRBV6-2 or TRBV6-3 and TRBJ1-2, with TRBD1 identical over 8 bases. V lost 1 base to trimming and J lost 6 bases; unmatched junction nucleotides: 7. The CDR3 length is 15 residues. Germline CDR1 MNHEY, CDR2 SVGEGT.

This rearrangement joins TRBV6-5 to TRBJ2-7; the D gene is possibly TRBD1 (7 bases). Deletions cut 6 bases from V and 3 bases from J, with 18 bases between. This CDR3 spans 15 amino acids. Germline values: CDR1 MNHEY, CDR2 SVGAGI. The CDR3 coding sequence is TGTGCCAGCAGGGCCGGCCAGGGGGGAAACTACGAGCAGTACTTC. Its translation: CASRAGQGGNYEQYF.

This chain links TRBV23-1 with TRBJ1-5; D is unresolved. TRBV23-1 is classed as an ORF, of uncertain function. Trimming took 3 bases from V and 5 from J, leaving 17 bases between them. CDR3 length: 16 amino acids. In nucleotides, the CDR3 is TGCGCCAGCAGTCATCCCGTCCGCGGTACCGATCAGCCCCAGCATTTT. Amino acids: CASSHPVRGTDQPQHF.

J is TRBJ2-2 and V is TRBV7-9, with D uncertain. This CDR3 is built from 16 residues. The V and J ends lost 0 bases and 3 bases respectively, with 11 bases between them. Germline lookup yields CDR1 SEHNR and CDR2 FQNEAQ (reference sequence). Here the CDR3 reads CASSLARNGDTGELFF. The DNA for the CDR3 is TGTGCCAGCAGCTTAGCGCGGAACGGAGACACCGGGGAGCTGTTTTTT.

V gene TRBV5-1 combines with J gene TRBJ1-2; perhaps TRBD1 as D (6 bases). V was clipped by 4 bases and J by 4 bases, with 20 bases between them. Germline CDR1 and CDR2: SGHRS and YFSETQ. The CDR3 runs 16 residues. CDR3 sequence (DNA): TGCGCCAGCAGCACTACAACAGGGTGGGGGTCCTATGGCTACACCTTC. It specifies CASSTTTGWGSYGYTF.

The V call is TRBV5-6, the J call TRBJ1-1; D not resolved. Per the germline V gene, CDR1 is SGHDT and CDR2 is YYEEEE. Trimming cost V 1 base and J 5 bases, with 9 bases left between them. CDR3 length: 13 amino acids. The CDR3: CASSLRGRTEAFF. The CDR3 DNA sequence: TGTGCCAGCAGCTTGAGAGGGCGGACTGAAGCTTTCTTT.

CDR3 sequence (DNA): TGTGCCAGCAGCGTAGAACCTCGGGCGGGAGTGGGGGCAGATACGCAGTATTTT. Translating gives CASSVEPRAGVGADTQYF. J is TRBJ2-3 and V is TRBV9; 7 nucleotides match TRBD2. This CDR3 is built from 18 residues. V lost 0 bases to trimming and J lost 4 bases; unmatched junction nucleotides: 14. In germline, CDR1 is SGDLS, CDR2 YYNGEE.

CDR3 amino acids: CASSPSGSFYEQFF. The CDR3 DNA sequence: TGTGCCAGCTCCCCTAGCGGGAGTTTTTATGAGCAGTTCTTC. V usage is TRBV18 and J usage is TRBJ2-1; 10 bases align to TRBD2. Germline lookup yields CDR1 KGHSH and CDR2 LQKENI. Trimming at V came to 6 bases and at J to 8 bases, leaving 7 bases not matched to a gene. This CDR3 comprises 14 residues.

This chain joins TRBV29-1 and TRBJ1-2, with 9 bases aligning to TRBD1. This CDR3 has 15 residues. J lost 2 bases, V lost 0 bases, and 4 bases had no gene match. Looked up from germline, CDR1 is SQVTM and CDR2 is ANQGSEA. DNA of the CDR3: TGCAGCGTTGAAGATTGGGACAGGGTGAACTATGGCTACACCTTC. This sequence encodes CSVEDWDRVNYGYTF.

The chain links TRBV14 to TRBJ1-4; D is unclear. The germline gives CDR1 SGHDN, CDR2 FVKESK. CDR3 length: 15 residues. V was trimmed by 4 bases and J by 7 bases, leaving 16 bases between them. For the CDR3, the DNA is TGTGCCAGCAGCCCTCAGGACGGGAGGGCTGAAAAACTGTTTTTT. As protein: CASSPQDGRAEKLFF.

The chain recombines TRBV10-3 with TRBJ2-7; the match to TRBD1 covers 9 bases. Germline V gene data show CDR1 as ENHRY and CDR2 as SYGVKD. The CDR3 has 14 residues. V shed 3 bases and J 3 bases; nucleotides not matched to a gene: 3. CDR3 bases: TGTGCCATCAGTGAAAAGGACAGGGGCTACGAGCAGTACTTC. Translation gives CAISEKDRGYEQYF.

This chain uses TRBV7-6 with TRBJ2-6, with D perhaps TRBD2 (5 bases). The V gene's germline CDR1 is SGHVS and CDR2 FNYEAQ. The CDR3 is 16 residues long. Trimming stripped 4 bases from V and 1 base from J, with 11 bases between. CDR3 in amino acids: CASSYSRGSGANVLTF. The CDR3, as DNA: TGTGCCAGCAGCTATAGCCGAGGGTCTGGGGCCAACGTCCTGACTTTC.

This chain links TRBV19 with TRBJ1-5, with TRBD1 matching over 9 bases. V gave up 11 bases and J gave up 3 bases; unmatched junction bases: 8. CDR3 length: 14 residues. Per the germline V gene, CDR1 is LNHDA and CDR2 is SQIVND (reference sequence). The CDR3 loop is CAVTGGEANQPQHF. The DNA for the CDR3 is TGTGCCGTTACAGGGGGCGAAGCCAATCAGCCCCAGCATTTT.

The DNA of the CDR3 is TGTGCCAGCAGCCTGGGAGGGATCGCAGAGACCCAGTACTTC. Its protein is CASSLGGIAETQYF. The chain couples TRBV6-5 to TRBJ2-5; the match to TRBD2 covers 7 bases. This CDR3 is built from 14 residues. V dropped 6 bases and J dropped 4; count of bases not matched to a gene: 8. Germline V gene lookup returns CDR1 MNHEY and CDR2 SVGAGI.